Listed here are 18 T cell receptor beta chains from one sample, sequenced in a study of Ad26.COV2.S vaccination and SARS-CoV-2 variants. Data came from immunoSEQ multiplex PCR; TCRdb stores just in-frame clones and leaves some out. The repertoire holds 440,000 or so clones, roughly 88% seen once, with roughly 3.9% in the top ten. The treatment denotes: roughly 20 received Ad26.COV2.S at low or high dose, single or two shots; 5 received placebo; per-sample allocation not given. After the first vaccine or placebo injection, samples were drawn on day 63. The specimen comprised peripheral blood, sampled in a trial of Ad26.COV2.S vaccine versus placebo. The receptors were gathered from a person between 18 and 65 years old who received the Ad26.COV2.S COVID-19 vaccine or a placebo.

The J gene is TRBJ2-7, the V gene TRBV19; perhaps TRBD2 as D (6 bases). CDR1 and CDR2 (germline): LNHDA, SQIVND (reference sequence). V lost 5 bases to trimming and J lost 2 bases, with 16 bases between them. The CDR3 is 15 amino acids. The CDR3 nucleotides read TGTGCCAGTAGTTGGGGGAGCGGGCCCACCTACGAGCAGTACTTC. Translation: CASSWGSGPTYEQYF.

V is TRBV12-3 or TRBV12-4 and J is TRBJ2-7; D might be TRBD2 (5 bases). V gave up 6 bases and J gave up 3 bases, with 12 bases separating them. The CDR3 runs to 13 residues. The CDR3 DNA follows: TGTGCCAGCAGCCCCGGACTGAACTACGAGCAGTACTTC. It encodes CASSPGLNYEQYF.

The rearrangement links TRBV3-1 (or the pseudogene TRBV3-2) to TRBJ2-7; a possible D gene is TRBD2 (5 bases). The CDR3 covers 14 residues. Trimming removed 1 base from V and 9 bases from J, with 16 bases in between. Germline V gene data show CDR1 as LGHDT and CDR2 as YNNKEL (reference sequence). This CDR3 is CASSQGNPGEGQYF. As DNA, the CDR3 is TGTGCCAGCAGCCAAGGTAACCCCGGAGAGGGGCAGTACTTC.

This sequence joins TRBV11-3 and TRBJ2-2; 8 bases match TRBD2. The CDR3 has 15 residues. Germline CDR1 is SGHNT and CDR2 is YENEEA. Unmatched junction bases numbered 4, after V lost 5 bases and J lost 2 bases. The CDR3 loop reads CASSTLAGNTGELFF. In DNA form, the CDR3 reads TGTGCCAGCAGCACCCTAGCGGGTAACACCGGGGAGCTGTTTTTT.

The rearrangement links TRBV10-3 to TRBJ2-1; D not resolved. Germline V gene lookup returns CDR1 ENHRY and CDR2 SYGVKD. V lost 0 bases and J lost 7, with 16 bases in between. CDR3 length: 16 residues. This chain's CDR3 is CAISESTPGLVNEQFF. The CDR3 DNA reads TGTGCCATCAGTGAGTCGACTCCTGGGTTGGTTAATGAGCAGTTCTTC.

This clone was seen a handful of times. This rearrangement joins TRBV7-2 to TRBJ2-7; TRBD2 matches 10 bases. This CDR3 spans 14 amino acids. The trim removed 3 bases at V and 11 bases at J, leaving 10 bases unmatched. The germline gives CDR1 SGHTA, CDR2 FQGNSA. The CDR3 sequence: CASSFQREGGHKYF. The CDR3, as DNA: TGTGCCAGCAGCTTTCAGCGGGAGGGAGGCCATAAGTACTTC. The full variable domain, rest sourced from reference TRBV7-2 and TRBJ2-7, is GAGVSQSPSNKVTEKGKDVELRCDPISGHTALYWYRQSLGQGLEFLIYFQGNSAPDKSGLPSDRFSAERTGGSVSTLTIQRTQQEDSAVYLCASSFQREGGHKYFGPGTRLTVT.

The chain carries TRBV4-1 and TRBJ2-1; 7 nucleotides align to TRBD2. Germline CDR1 reads MGHRA; CDR2 reads YSYEKL. There are 17 residues in the CDR3. Germline trimming cut 1 base from V and 4 bases from J; bases unmatched to any gene: 10. The chain's CDR3 is CASSQGTGLPKYNEQFF. The CDR3 DNA reads TGCGCCAGCAGCCAAGGCACGGGACTACCGAAATACAATGAGCAGTTCTTC.

This chain joins TRBV5-6 and TRBJ2-3; TRBD1 is a possible D gene (6 bases). The germline gives CDR1 SGHDT, CDR2 YYEEEE. Trimming took 0 bases from V and 3 from J, leaving 8 bases between them. This CDR3 has 14 residues. The CDR3 DNA is TGTGCCAGCAGCTTGGCTCAGGGGACAGATACGCAGTATTTT. Its translation: CASSLAQGTDTQYF. Based on the CDR3 plus reference TRBV5-6 and TRBJ2-3, the full variable domain is DAGVTQSPTHLIKTRGQQVTLRCSPKSGHDTVSWYQQALGQGPQFIFQYYEEEERQRGNFPDRFSGHQFPNYSSELNVNALLLGDSALYLCASSLAQGTDTQYFGPGTRLTVL.

The J gene is TRBJ1-4, the V gene TRBV18; no firm D call. CDR3 size: 16 residues. The V and J ends lost 3 bases and 0 bases respectively, with 11 bases between them. Germline CDR1 and CDR2: KGHSH and LQKENI. The CDR3 loop reads CASSPGPWATNEKLFF. Here the CDR3 DNA reads TGTGCCAGCTCACCCGGACCGTGGGCAACTAATGAAAAACTGTTTTTT.

The chain is built from TRBV24-1 and TRBJ2-5, with TRBD2 matching 8 bases. The length of the CDR3 is 16 residues. Trimming removed 4 bases from V and 4 bases from J; junction bases left unmatched: 10. Per the germline V gene, CDR1 is KGHDR and CDR2 is SFDVKD. CDR3 nucleotides: TGTGCCACCAGTGACCCGGGGGGGGGCGCGTTAGAGACCCAGTACTTC. It codes for CATSDPGGGALETQYF.

This clone has a single count. This chain joins TRBV29-1 and TRBJ2-7, with 7 bases that match TRBD1. V was pared by 8 bases and J by 4 bases, with 8 bases of the junction left unmatched. The CDR3 extends over 12 amino acids. Germline values: CDR1 SQVTM, CDR2 ANQGSEA. The CDR3 DNA follows: TGCAGCACAAAAAGGGGGCCTTACGAGCAGTACTTC. Translated, it gives CSTKRGPYEQYF.

The chain has TRBV15 and TRBJ2-3, with 9 nucleotides matching TRBD1. With V trimmed by 4 bases and J by 2 bases, 10 bases remained unmatched. The CDR3 totals 17 residues. The germline V gene encodes CDR1 LNHNV and CDR2 YYDKDF (reference sequence). The CDR3 DNA is TGTGCCACCAGCAACCCATCCGGGACAGGGACCACAGATACGCAGTATTTT. It translates to CATSNPSGTGTTDTQYF.

This chain links TRBV5-4 with TRBJ2-7, with D possibly matching TRBD2 (5 bases). This CDR3 contains 12 residues. Germline V gene data show CDR1 as SGHNT and CDR2 as YYREEE (reference sequence). V was cut by 4 bases and J by 7 bases, with 12 bases left in between. CDR3 sequence (DNA): TGTGCCAGCAGCGTCATTACGGGGGAGCAGTACTTC. The encoded protein is CASSVITGEQYF.

The chain employs TRBV6-6 and TRBJ1-5, with 8 positions matching TRBD1. V shed 5 bases and J 2 bases; nucleotides not matched to a gene: 5. The length of the CDR3 is 15 residues. The germline V gene has CDR1 MNHNY and CDR2 SVGAGI (reference sequence). CDR3 sequence (DNA): TGTGCCAGCAGTACCGAGACAGGGGGCAATCAGCCCCAGCATTTT. It encodes CASSTETGGNQPQHF.

The chain couples TRBV7-3 to TRBJ2-3, with TRBD1 as a possible D gene (5 bases). The CDR3 is made up of 13 amino acids. V dropped 5 bases and J dropped 6 bases, with 12 bases sitting between them. Germline V gene lookup returns CDR1 SGHTA and CDR2 FQGTGA. CDR3 nucleotide sequence: TGTGCCAGCAGCGCGCAGGGCCCGGATACGCAGTATTTT. Translated: CASSAQGPDTQYF.

This clone was seen a few times. The V call is TRBV5-6, the J call TRBJ1-6, with D unresolved. Trimming took off 0 bases at V and 10 bases at J, with 11 bases between the two ends. This CDR3 spans 14 amino acids. The V gene's germline CDR1 is SGHDT and CDR2 YYEEEE. CDR3 DNA: TGTGCCAGCAGCTTGGACCGTGGCCGGTCACCCCTCCACTTT. Its translation: CASSLDRGRSPLHF.

The chain employs TRBV30 and TRBJ1-6, with D maybe TRBD1 (5 bases). V lost 2 bases and J 0 bases, leaving 14 bases between the germline ends. There are 17 residues in the CDR3. Germline V lookup: CDR1 GTSNPN, CDR2 SVGIG (reference sequence). This chain's CDR3 is CAWSPGSGSSYNSPLHF. The CDR3 nucleotides read TGTGCCTGGAGTCCAGGGAGCGGTAGCTCCTATAATTCACCCCTCCACTTT. Supplemented by reference TRBV30 and TRBJ1-6, the full variable domain reads SQTIHQWPATLVQPVGSPLSLECTVEGTSNPNLYWYRQAAGRGLQLLFYSVGIGQISSEVPQNLSASRPQDRQFILSSKKLLLSDSGFYLCAWSPGSGSSYNSPLHFGNGTRLTVT.

Here the CDR3 reads CASSFANTGELFF. DNA of the CDR3: TGTGCCAGCAGTTTTGCGAACACCGGGGAGCTGTTTTTT. The chain combines TRBV28 with TRBJ2-2; D uncertain. Germline values: CDR1 MDHEN, CDR2 SYDVKM. The CDR3 has 13 amino acids. V dropped 3 bases and J dropped 0 bases, with 2 bases sitting between them. Full variable domain (missing parts from reference TRBV28 and TRBJ2-2): DVKVTQSSRYLVKRTGEKVFLECVQDMDHENMFWYRQDPGLGLRLIYFSYDVKMKEKGDIPEGYSVSREKKERFSLILESASTNQTSMYLCASSFANTGELFFGEGSRLTVL.